The 19 T cell receptor beta chains listed next were all sequenced from one sample in a study of regulatory T cells in long-lasting Graves disease. According to the study, TCR beta libraries were built with iRepertoire HTBI primers and CDR3-region Arm-PCR. TCRdb fed the multiplex PCR reads into MiXCR, producing one record per CDR3 protein. The sample has around 340,000 distinct CDR3 sequences; around 20% are singletons. This sample's time point: persistent/refractory GD, antithyroid drugs over 5 years with positive TRAb. The authors made the TCR library using RNA they extracted from PBMCs. The starting material was peripheral blood mononuclear cells (PBMCs), obtained when the disease was refractory, from a patient treated with antithyroid drugs. These receptors came from a female donor with Graves disease.

This clonotype was seen many times. This rearrangement joins TRBV7-3 to TRBJ1-1; D unclear. Germline V gene lookup returns CDR1 SGHTA and CDR2 FQGTGA. The V and J ends lost 5 bases and 3 bases respectively, with 10 bases between them. This CDR3 region has 13 residues. CDR3 in amino acids: CASSPRPDTEAFF. In DNA form, the CDR3 reads TGTGCCAGCAGCCCTAGGCCTGACACTGAAGCTTTCTTT.

At least ten counts were recorded for this clonotype. The V and J genes are TRBV4-2 and TRBJ2-5; D unresolved. The CDR3 consists of 15 residues. V lost 2 bases, J lost 1 base, and 11 bases lay in between. The germline V gene encodes CDR1 LGHNA and CDR2 YNFKEQ. The CDR3 DNA is TGTGCCAGCAGCCAACTAACGGACGGCCAAGAGACCCAGTACTTC. Translation: CASSQLTDGQETQYF.

This clonotype was counted at least ten times. This chain joins TRBV6-2 or TRBV6-3 and TRBJ1-2; D might be TRBD1 (5 bases). V was trimmed by 2 bases and J by 1 base, leaving 14 bases between them. The CDR3 runs 16 residues. Germline V gene sequence: CDR1 MNHEY, CDR2 SVGEGT. The CDR3 DNA reads as TGTGCCAGCAGTTACCCGAGACAGTCCCATAACTATGGCTACACCTTC. This codes for CASSYPRQSHNYGYTF.

V gene TRBV7-6 combines with J gene TRBJ1-5, with a possible D match to TRBD1 (5 bases). Germline V gene sequence: CDR1 SGHVS, CDR2 FNYEAQ. The CDR3 length is 17 residues. V shed 5 bases and J shed 4 bases, with 21 bases lying between them. CDR3 coding DNA: TGTGCCAGCAGCCTTGAACAGGCGACGGCCCTAAATCAGCCCCAGCATTTT. Its translation is CASSLEQATALNQPQHF.

This clonotype was counted many times. The chain joins TRBV6-1 to TRBJ1-6; D ambiguous. The germline V gene encodes CDR1 MNHNS and CDR2 SASEGT. V lost 6 bases to trimming and J lost 0 bases, with 21 bases between them. The CDR3 is 19 residues long. Here the CDR3 DNA reads TGTGCCAGCAGCGTCTCGGGGAAACGGAGGAGCTCCTATAATTCACCCCTCCACTTT. It specifies CASSVSGKRRSSYNSPLHF.

As concerns this clonotype: Since no conserved phenylalanine or tryptophan closes the CDR3, a read error is the likely cause. The chain links TRBV28 to TRBJ1-5; tentative D call: TRBD1 (5 bases). This CDR3 is 15 amino acids long. V gave up 5 bases and J gave up 8 bases, with 19 bases separating them. The germline CDR1 and CDR2 sequences are MDHEN and SYDVKM. CDR3 sequence (DNA): TGTGCCAGCAGTGCAGGGACCGGGGGTAAAGAGCCCCAGCATTCT. As protein: CASSAGTGGKEPQHS.

This clonotype was observed a few times. The V call is TRBV18, the J call TRBJ2-5; D perhaps matches TRBD2 (6 bases). CDR3 size: 13 residues. CDR1 KGHSH and CDR2 LQKENI come from the germline V gene. Trimming removed 4 bases at V and 2 bases at J, with 8 bases between. This chain's CDR3 is CASSRTKQETQYF. The CDR3 nucleotides are TGTGCCAGCTCACGGACTAAACAAGAGACCCAGTACTTC.

This clonotype was detected many times. The genes are TRBV2 and TRBJ1-5, with a weak D call TRBD1 (5 bases). V was shortened by 4 bases and J by 3 bases, with 10 bases between the two germline ends. This CDR3 region has 14 residues. Germline V gene lookup returns CDR1 SNHLY and CDR2 FYNNEI. CDR3 bases: TGTGCCAGCAGTGGACAGAATATCAATCAGCCCCAGCATTTT. It specifies CASSGQNINQPQHF.

CDR3 in DNA: TGTGCCAGCAGCCCCCTAGGCGGGTGGAGCTCCTACGAGCAGTACTTC. This sequence encodes CASSPLGGWSSYEQYF. The chain carries TRBV7-8 and TRBJ2-7, with D perhaps TRBD2 (5 bases). V lost 5 bases and J 0 bases, leaving 17 bases between the germline ends. The CDR3 has 16 residues. Per germline, CDR1 SGHVS and CDR2 FQNEAQ.

This clonotype appeared many times. The chain links TRBV7-2 to TRBJ2-5; possibly TRBD1 for D (6 bases). V dropped 5 bases and J dropped 2 bases, with 12 bases sitting between them. This CDR3 is 14 amino acids long. Germline lookup yields CDR1 SGHTA and CDR2 FQGNSA. CDR3 sequence (DNA): TGTGCCAGCAGCATCCAGCAGGGGCAAGAGACCCAGTACTTC. Its protein is CASSIQQGQETQYF.

Details on this clonotype: This is likely an artifact of a read error, given a far larger clone one base away. The chain uses TRBV7-9 and TRBJ2-2, with D perhaps being TRBD1 or TRBD2 (7 bases each). The germline gives CDR1 SEHNR, CDR2 FQNEAQ (reference sequence). The CDR3 covers 13 residues. Here the CDR3 reads CASSTGVSGELSF. CDR3 bases: TGTGCCAGCAGCACAGGGGTGAGCGGGGAGCTGTCTTTT.

To note about this clonotype: A much bigger clone sits one base away, suggesting this may be a read error. This chain uses TRBV6-5 with TRBJ2-7, with 8 bases fitting TRBD2. CDR3 length: 14 residues. V was clipped by 5 bases and J by 4 bases; unmatched bases: 7. The germline V gene encodes CDR1 MNHEY and CDR2 SVGAGI. CDR3 sequence reads: CASSPRGTRYEQYF. The CDR3 DNA reads TGTGCCAGCAGTCCCCGCGGGACTAGGTACGAGCAGTACTTC.

In regard to this clonotype: Just one base apart from a much larger clone, this may be a read error. This chain links TRBV20-1 with TRBJ2-7, with D tentatively TRBD2 (6 bases). The V end lost 0 bases, the J end lost 0 bases, and 21 bases lay between the germline ends. CDR3 length: 18 residues. Germline V gene data show CDR1 as DFQATT and CDR2 as SNEGSKA (reference sequence). The CDR3 DNA is TGCAGTGCTAGAGAGGAGTTGAGAGGGACTTTAAGCTCCTACGAGCAGTACTTC. Translation gives CSAREELRGTLSSYEQYF.

J is TRBJ2-2 and V is TRBV19, with a weak D call TRBD1 (6 bases). In germline, CDR1 is LNHDA, CDR2 SQIVND (reference sequence). Trimming left V 9 bases short and J 4 bases short, with 15 bases between. The CDR3 has 14 amino acids. Here the CDR3 DNA reads TGTGCCAGCACCCGTGGACAGATCACCGGGGAGCTGTTTTTT. Protein sequence: CASTRGQITGELFF.

This chain joins TRBV7-9 and TRBJ2-2, with TRBD1 identical over 8 bases. CDR1 and CDR2 from the germline V gene are SEHNR and FQNEAQ (reference sequence). This CDR3 is 20 amino acids long. J was trimmed by 4 bases and V by 3 bases; bases with no gene match: 19. CDR3 nucleotides: TGTGCCAGCAGCTTCCTACACAGGGAACAGGGGGAGATCGGCACCGGGGAGCTGTTTTTT. Protein product: CASSFLHREQGEIGTGELFF.

This clonotype has only a few counts. The chain's CDR3 is CSAYAPNQPQHF. The CDR3 nucleotides read TGCAGTGCGTACGCCCCGAATCAGCCCCAGCATTTT. The genes are TRBV20-1 and TRBJ1-5, with D unresolved. Trimming cost V 6 bases and J 4 bases, with 10 bases left between them. The CDR3 length is 12 residues. Germline CDR1 reads DFQATT; CDR2 reads SNEGSKA (reference sequence).

The chain has TRBV6-1 and TRBJ1-1; TRBD1 agrees at 7 bases. Germline V CDR1 and CDR2: MNHNS, SASEGT. The CDR3 consists of 13 residues. After removal of 10 bases from V and 6 bases from J, the junction contained 11 bases not matched to a gene. CDR3: CAIQGGGVSEAFF. DNA for the CDR3: TGTGCCATTCAGGGGGGAGGGGTTTCTGAAGCTTTCTTT.

This clonotype was detected only a few times. A much larger clone differs by one base, so this may be a read error. The gene calls are TRBV2 and TRBJ2-2, with 9 bases fitting TRBD1. Germline CDR1 and CDR2: SNHLY and FYNNEI. The CDR3 sequence is 15 residues long. CDR3 sequence (DNA): TGTGCCAGCAGCTCCAACAGGGGGCGAACCGGGAAGCTGTTTTTT. The encoded protein is CASSSNRGRTGKLFF.

This clonotype occurred many times. The chain is built from TRBV13 and TRBJ2-7, with D possibly being TRBD1 (5 bases). The V gene lost 6 bases and the J gene lost 0 bases, with 12 bases spanning the gap. Germline V CDR1 and CDR2: PRHDT, FYEKMQ (reference sequence). CDR3 length: 14 residues. The CDR3 coding sequence is TGTGCCAGCAGGGGCAGGGTGAGCTCCTACGAGCAGTACTTC. This encodes CASRGRVSSYEQYF.